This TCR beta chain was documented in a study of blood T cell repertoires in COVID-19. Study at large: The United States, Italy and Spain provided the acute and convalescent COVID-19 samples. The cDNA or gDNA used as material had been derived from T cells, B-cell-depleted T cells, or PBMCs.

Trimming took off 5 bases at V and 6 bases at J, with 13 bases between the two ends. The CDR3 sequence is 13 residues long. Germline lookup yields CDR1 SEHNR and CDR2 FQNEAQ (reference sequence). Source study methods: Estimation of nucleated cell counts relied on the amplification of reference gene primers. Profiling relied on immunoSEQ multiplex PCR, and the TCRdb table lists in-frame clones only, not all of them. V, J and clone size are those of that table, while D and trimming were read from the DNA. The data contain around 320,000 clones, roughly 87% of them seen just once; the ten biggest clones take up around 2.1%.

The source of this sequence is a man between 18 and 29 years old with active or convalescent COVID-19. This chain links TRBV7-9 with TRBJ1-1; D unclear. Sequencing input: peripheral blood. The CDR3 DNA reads TGTGCCAGCAGCCTCGACGAGGGTGCTGAAGCTTTCTTT. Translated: CASSLDEGAEAFF.